This T cell receptor (beta chain) was recorded in a study of blood T cell repertoires in COVID-19. Study-level information: Samples came from the United States, Italy and Spain, spanning acute and convalescent COVID-19.

CDR3 length: 15 amino acids. Trimming shortened V by 1 base and J by 6 bases, and 13 bases separated the two germline ends. Germline V gene lookup returns CDR1 LNHDA and CDR2 SQIVND (reference sequence). As processed by the authors: Researchers report that nucleated cell counts were estimated from reference gene primer amplification. Assay: immunoSEQ multiplex PCR; the TCRdb copy retains only in-frame clones and omits some. That table furnishes V, J and clone size, whereas the DNA furnished D and trimming. The data contain about 400,000 clones, approximately 88% of them seen just once; the ten biggest clones take up around 1.9%. Everyone who took part was roughly 18 to 89 years old, and they came from 24 US areas. Donors were grouped by their self-reported clinical history.

Input material: PBMCs or T cells enriched from blood (not recorded which). This chain connects TRBV19 to TRBJ1-5, with D possibly matching TRBD1 (6 bases). This clonotype was obtained from a woman aged 40 to 50 with acute COVID-19. In DNA, the CDR3 is TGTGCCAGTAGTATAGTCCAGGGGCAGGCTCAGCCCCAGCATTTT. It is translated as CASSIVQGQAQPQHF.